A single sample gave rise to the 5 T cell receptor beta chains below, sequenced in a study of post-analysis software for immune sequencing data. Their antigens are not known. Study-wide findings and caveats: Elevated frequency relative to controls characterized four or five TRBV segments in patients, TRBV5-6, TRBV5-1 and TRBV20-1 among them.

Unique molecular identifiers had been added to the TCR beta cDNA libraries. TCRdb independently ran MiXCR on the PCR reads; one entry per CDR3 protein. Of a few hundred thousand distinct CDR3 sequences in the sample, approximately 38% were seen once. Source material: blood. The receptors originated from a girl between 10 and 17 years old with multiple sclerosis.

This clonotype showed up just a few times. This chain uses TRBV7-9 with TRBJ1-1; D is uncertain. This CDR3 is 13 amino acids long. The germline V gene has CDR1 SEHNR and CDR2 FQNEAQ (reference sequence). With 1 base removed from V and 7 bases from J, the gap between germline ends came to 10 bases. For the CDR3, the DNA is TGTGCCAGCAGCTTAGTTTCTCACAGTGAAGCTTTCTTT. It is translated as CASSLVSHSEAFF.

This chain connects TRBV5-1 to TRBJ2-3; no clear D. V was shortened by 7 bases and J by 6 bases, with 12 bases between the two germline ends. CDR1 and CDR2 from the germline V gene are SGHRS and YFSETQ. The CDR3 runs 12 residues. The CDR3 DNA reads as TGCGCCAGCGCAGAAGCTGGGGATACGCAGTATTTT. This encodes CASAEAGDTQYF.

There are many counts of this clonotype. This chain uses TRBV19 with TRBJ1-6; D gene ambiguous. The CDR3 loop spans 17 amino acids. The germline gives CDR1 LNHDA, CDR2 SQIVND (reference sequence). V lost 4 bases and J lost 5, with 18 bases in between. As DNA, the CDR3 is TGTGCCAGTAGTACCCCGGCACGTAGAGCAAATAATTCACCCCTCCACTTT. Protein: CASSTPARRANNSPLHF.

The chain is built from TRBV4-2 and TRBJ2-5, with 11 bases lining up with TRBD2. This CDR3 region has 20 residues. Per the germline V gene, CDR1 is LGHNA and CDR2 is YNFKEQ. V dropped 4 bases and J dropped 1; count of bases not matched to a gene: 17. CDR3 DNA: TGTGCCAGCAGCCTGGGAGAGCTTAGCGGGGGGGCTTGGGGCCAAGAGACCCAGTACTTC. Translated, it gives CASSLGELSGGAWGQETQYF.

This clonotype appeared a few times. The genes are TRBV7-3 and TRBJ1-2; 8 bases map to TRBD1. This CDR3 has 15 amino acids. J lost 4 bases, V lost 6 bases, and 10 bases had no gene match. Germline CDR1 and CDR2: SGHTA and FQGTGA. The CDR3 reads CASRGRGRRAYGYTF. CDR3 DNA sequence: TGTGCCAGCAGAGGCAGGGGGCGTAGGGCCTATGGCTACACCTTC.